The rows below give T cell receptor beta chains drawn from one sample of a study of cytomegalovirus exposure and HLA in healthy donors. Profiling relied on immunoSEQ multiplex PCR, and the TCRdb table lists in-frame clones only, not all of them. This sample's table reports 150,000 to 250,000 clones. Sample: PBMCs. The receptors derive from a boy between 10 and 17 years old in good health and CMV-seronegative. Each CDR3 is given with its conserved first and last residue. The D gene is left open where the match is weak.

v_gene	j_gene	d_gene	CDR3nt	CDR3aa
TRBV6-1	TRBJ2-1	NA	TGTGCCAGCGGGAGGAATACCTACAATGAGCAGTTCTTC	CASGRNTYNEQFF
TRBV29-1	TRBJ1-5	TRBD1	TGCAGCGTTGGAGGGACAGGGGGTAGCCAGCCCCAGCATTTT	CSVGGTGGSQPQHF
TRBV11-2	TRBJ1-6	NA	TGTGCCAGCAGCTTAGAATGGCGGGGAATAGGTTCACCCCTCCACTTT	CASSLEWRGIGSPLHF
TRBV6-1	TRBJ1-2	NA	TGTGCCAGCAGTGACAGAGGAATCTATGGCTACACCTTC	CASSDRGIYGYTF
TRBV19	TRBJ2-7	TRBD1	TGTGCCAGTAGTATAGGAGGGGGACAGACCTACGAGCAGTACTTC	CASSIGGGQTYEQYF
TRBV19	TRBJ1-2	TRBD1	TGTGCCACCCTCGGACAGGGCTATGGCTACACCTTC	CATLGQGYGYTF
TRBV5-4	TRBJ2-2	NA	TGTGCCTACCTAGGCAGTAACACCGGGGAGCTGTTTTTT	CAYLGSNTGELFF
TRBV30	TRBJ1-1	NA	TGTGCCTGGAGTGTACCCCGGGGAGGTAACACTGAAGCTTTCTTT	CAWSVPRGGNTEAFF
TRBV5-6	TRBJ1-5	NA	TGTGCCAGCAGCTTGACAGGGTACGGCAATCAGCCCCAGCATTTT	CASSLTGYGNQPQHF
TRBV6-1	TRBJ2-7	NA	TGTGCCAGCAGTGCATTGACAGATTCCTACGAGCAGTACTTC	CASSALTDSYEQYF
TRBV27	TRBJ2-7	NA	TGTGCCAGCAGTTTCCCCCCGTCCTACGAGCAGTACTTC	CASSFPPSYEQYF
TRBV6-5	TRBJ2-1	NA	TGTGCCAGCAGATACCTAAATGAGCAGTTCTTC	CASRYLNEQFF
TRBV15	TRBJ1-1	NA	TGTGCCACCAGCAGAGAGTCCCTTAGTATTTGGACTGAAGCTTTCTTT	CATSRESLSIWTEAFF
TRBV7-6	TRBJ2-7	TRBD1	TGTGCCAGCAGCTCCGGACAGGTCCGGGAGCAGTACTTC	CASSSGQVREQYF
TRBV5-4	TRBJ1-6	NA	TGTGCCAGCAGCTTGTCTTCGGACTTGGCTAATTCACCCCTCCACTTT	CASSLSSDLANSPLHF
TRBV19	TRBJ1-6	NA	TGTGCCAGTAGTATTGTAGCAGGGCAAAATTCACCCCTCCACTTT	CASSIVAGQNSPLHF
TRBV5-1	TRBJ2-5	TRBD1	TGCGCCAGCAGCTTGGGGGACAGACAAGAGACCCAGTACTTC	CASSLGDRQETQYF
TRBV27	TRBJ2-7	TRBD1	TGTGCCAGCAGTCCACGACAGGGGAAATTCCACGAGCAGTACTTC	CASSPRQGKFHEQYF
TRBV27	TRBJ1-6	TRBD1	TGTGCCAGCAGTGCGCCAGTCACAGGGGGCGCGCGGTCACCCCTCCACTTT	CASSAPVTGGARSPLHF
TRBV6-6	TRBJ2-7	NA	TGTGCCAGCAGTAAGGACATCCCGAGCTCCTACGAGCAGTACTTC	CASSKDIPSSYEQYF
TRBV12-5	TRBJ2-7	NA	TGTGCTAGTGGTCTCCCTCGACAGGAGCAGTACTTC	CASGLPRQEQYF
TRBV15	TRBJ2-3	TRBD1	TGTGCCACCATGCAAGGGACAGGGGTAGGAGATACGCAGTATTTT	CATMQGTGVGDTQYF
TRBV5-1	TRBJ2-2	NA	TGCGCCAGCAGCCCCCCGGTCGGGGAGCTGTTTTTT	CASSPPVGELFF
TRBV11-2	TRBJ1-2	TRBD1	TGTGCCAGCAGCTTCCGGGACAGGACATGGACGGGCTACACCTTC	CASSFRDRTWTGYTF
TRBV11-2	TRBJ1-2	NA	TGTGCCAGCAGCTTAGATCAGGTTTTGGCGGGCTACACCTTC	CASSLDQVLAGYTF
TRBV11-2	TRBJ2-3	NA	TGTGCCAGCAGCTTAGGTGGGGGGGGCCGCACAGATACGCAGTATTTT	CASSLGGGGRTDTQYF
TRBV7-2	TRBJ1-4	TRBD1	TGTGCCAGCAGCTCCTCGGACAGGGGACGAAAACTGTTTTTT	CASSSSDRGRKLFF